This T cell receptor (beta chain) was identified in a study of Ad26.COV2.S vaccination and SARS-CoV-2 variants. The wider study: Sample donor was a member of the COV1001 Ad26.COV2.S trial arm. The vaccine Ad26.COV2.S was put into the muscle once, or twice with 56 days between.

Treatment reported: some 20 received Ad26.COV2.S at low or high dose, single or two shots; 5 received placebo; per-sample allocation not given. Following the first vaccine or placebo injection, samples were taken on day 63. Vaccination used an Ad26 vector expressing Wuhan-strain SARS-CoV-2 spike. V lost 8 bases to trimming and J lost 2 bases, with 12 bases between them. The CDR3 runs to 13 residues. Regarding the study as a whole: Similar non-spike TCR breadth was seen in vaccine and placebo recipients.

As regards this clone: Its antigen is unidentified.

Some clones are missing from TCRdb's copy, which holds only in-frame ones; the method was immunoSEQ multiplex PCR. Of approximately 480,000 clones in the sample, roughly nine tenths were seen once. The sequence came from a person between 18 and 59 years old who received the Ad26.COV2.S COVID-19 vaccine or a placebo. The gene calls are TRBV12-3 or TRBV12-4 and TRBJ1-2; no clear D. The sequencing used peripheral blood, collected in a trial of Ad26.COV2.S vaccine versus placebo. DNA for the CDR3: TGTGCCAGCGGTCTGAGGGCGAACTATGGCTACACCTTC. The encoded protein is CASGLRANYGYTF.